A selection of T cell receptor beta chains follows, all from one sample in a study of blood T cell repertoires in COVID-19. Only in-frame clones appear in the TCRdb table, and some are missing; sequencing was by immunoSEQ multiplex PCR. The table records fewer than 400,000 clones, about 83% of them present only once. Sequenced material: peripheral blood. The receptors come from a man aged 30 to 45 with active or convalescent COVID-19. The CDR3 runs from the conserved cysteine through the conserved F or W. Each record gives: V gene, CDR3 length, J gene, clone size, D gene, CDR3 protein, CDR3 DNA. The D gene is left open where the match is weak. A row's size may be missing; if present it is once, few, many or a size class.

>TRBV4-3|15|TRBJ1-3|NA|TRBD1
CASSLDRGPGNTIYF
TGCGCCAGCAGCCTCGACAGGGGGCCTGGAAACACCATATATTTT
>TRBV4-1|16|TRBJ1-5|NA|NA
CASSPSNTRGIQPQHF
TGCGCCAGCAGCCCGTCAAATACCCGAGGAATTCAGCCCCAGCATTTT
>TRBV7-8|13|TRBJ1-4|NA|NA
CASSWSTQEKLFF
TGTGCCAGCAGCTGGAGTACCCAGGAAAAACTGTTTTTT
>TRBV4-2|14|TRBJ2-3|once|TRBD2
CASSRAGGADTQYF
TGTGCCAGCTCGCGAGCGGGAGGGGCAGATACGCAGTATTTT
>TRBV6-5|14|TRBJ2-7|NA|NA
CASSPRGVGGEQYF
TGTGCCAGCAGTCCCCGTGGGGTGGGAGGCGAGCAGTACTTC
>TRBV12-3/TRBV12-4|13|TRBJ1-1|NA|TRBD1
CASSFSQGNEAFF
TGTGCCAGCAGTTTCTCACAGGGGAATGAAGCTTTCTTT
>TRBV28|15|TRBJ2-1|NA|NA
CASSFRQGFKNEQFF
TGTGCCAGCAGTTTTAGGCAGGGATTTAAAAATGAGCAGTTCTTC
>TRBV5-6|15|TRBJ2-3|NA|NA
CASSPIPQFTDTQYF
TGTGCCAGCAGCCCCATCCCGCAGTTCACAGATACGCAGTATTTT
>TRBV18|14|TRBJ2-1|NA|TRBD1
CASSDRGSYNEQFF
TGTGCCAGCTCAGACAGGGGGTCCTACAATGAGCAGTTCTTC
>TRBV4-1|15|TRBJ2-7|NA|TRBD2
CASSHRTSARGEQYF
TGCGCCAGCAGCCATAGGACTAGCGCCAGGGGCGAGCAGTACTTC
>TRBV3-1/TRBV3-2|16|TRBJ2-4|NA|TRBD1
CASSLRDRTFKNIQYF
TGTGCCAGCAGCCTCCGGGACAGGACCTTCAAAAACATTCAGTACTTC
>TRBV11-3|14|TRBJ2-7|NA|TRBD1
CASHKGDRGFEQYF
TGTGCCAGCCACAAGGGGGACAGGGGTTTTGAGCAGTACTTC
>TRBV25-1|15|TRBJ2-7|NA|NA
CASSGTVGFAYEQYF
TGTGCCAGCAGTGGGACAGTAGGTTTCGCATACGAGCAGTACTTC
>TRBV5-1|15|TRBJ1-1|once|NA
CASSGQDPANTEAFF
TGCGCCAGCAGTGGTCAGGATCCGGCGAACACTGAAGCTTTCTTT
>TRBV6-5|15|TRBJ2-2|NA|NA
CASRPSGVNTGELFF
TGTGCCAGCAGACCGAGCGGAGTGAACACCGGGGAGCTGTTTTTT
>TRBV6-6|15|TRBJ1-5|NA|NA
CASSYSQGIGQPQHF
TGTGCCAGCAGTTACTCTCAGGGGATAGGCCAGCCCCAGCATTTT
>TRBV9|15|TRBJ2-2|NA|TRBD2
CASSVDGGVTGELFF
TGTGCCAGCAGCGTAGACGGGGGGGTCACCGGGGAGCTGTTTTTT
>TRBV6-5|14|TRBJ1-5|NA|NA
CASSPTGSAQPQHF
TGTGCCAGCAGCCCAACAGGGTCTGCTCAGCCCCAGCATTTT
>TRBV5-4|15|TRBJ2-3|NA|TRBD2
CASSLRREGTDTQYF
TGTGCCAGCAGCTTGCGTCGGGAGGGCACAGATACGCAGTATTTT
>TRBV30|13|TRBJ2-5|NA|TRBD2
CAWGWLAEETQYF
TGTGCCTGGGGGTGGCTAGCGGAAGAGACCCAGTACTTC